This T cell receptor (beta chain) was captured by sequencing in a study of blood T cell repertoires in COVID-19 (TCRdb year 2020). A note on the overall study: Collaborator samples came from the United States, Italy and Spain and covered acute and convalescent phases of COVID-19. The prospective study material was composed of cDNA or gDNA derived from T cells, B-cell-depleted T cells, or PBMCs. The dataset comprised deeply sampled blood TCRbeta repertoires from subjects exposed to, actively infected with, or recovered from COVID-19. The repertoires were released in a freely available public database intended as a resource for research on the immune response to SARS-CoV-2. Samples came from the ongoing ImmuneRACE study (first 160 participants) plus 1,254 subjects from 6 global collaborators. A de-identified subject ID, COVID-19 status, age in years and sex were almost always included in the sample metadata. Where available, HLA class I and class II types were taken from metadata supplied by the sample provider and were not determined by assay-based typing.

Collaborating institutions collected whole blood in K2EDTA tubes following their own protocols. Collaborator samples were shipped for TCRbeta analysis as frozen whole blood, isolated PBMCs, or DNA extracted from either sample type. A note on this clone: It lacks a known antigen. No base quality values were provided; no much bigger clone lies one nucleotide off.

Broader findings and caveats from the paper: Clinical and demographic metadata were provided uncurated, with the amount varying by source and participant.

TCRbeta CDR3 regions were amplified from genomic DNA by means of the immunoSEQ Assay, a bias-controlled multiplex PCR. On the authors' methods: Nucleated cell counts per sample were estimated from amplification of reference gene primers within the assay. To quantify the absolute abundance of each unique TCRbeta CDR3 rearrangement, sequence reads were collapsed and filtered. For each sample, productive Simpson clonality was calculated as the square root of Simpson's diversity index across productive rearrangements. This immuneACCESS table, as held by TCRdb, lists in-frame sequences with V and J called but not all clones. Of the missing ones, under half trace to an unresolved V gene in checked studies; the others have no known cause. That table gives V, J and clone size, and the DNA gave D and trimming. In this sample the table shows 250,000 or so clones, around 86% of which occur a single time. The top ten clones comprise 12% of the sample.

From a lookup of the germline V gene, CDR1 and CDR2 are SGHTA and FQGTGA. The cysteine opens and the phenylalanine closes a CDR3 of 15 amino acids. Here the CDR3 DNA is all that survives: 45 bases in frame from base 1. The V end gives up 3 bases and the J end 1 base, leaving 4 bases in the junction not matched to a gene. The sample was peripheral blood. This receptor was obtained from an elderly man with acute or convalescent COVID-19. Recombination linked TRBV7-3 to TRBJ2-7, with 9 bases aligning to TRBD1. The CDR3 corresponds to CASSFGTGLSYEQYF. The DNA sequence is TGTGCCAGCAGCTTCGGGACAGGGTTATCCTACGAGCAGTACTTC. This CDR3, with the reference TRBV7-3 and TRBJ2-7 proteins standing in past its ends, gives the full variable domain GAGVSQTPSNKVTEKGKYVELRCDPISGHTALYWYRQSLGQGPEFLIYFQGTGAADDSGLPNDRFFAVRPEGSVSTLKIQRTERGDSAVYLCASSFGTGLSYEQYFGPGTRLTVT.